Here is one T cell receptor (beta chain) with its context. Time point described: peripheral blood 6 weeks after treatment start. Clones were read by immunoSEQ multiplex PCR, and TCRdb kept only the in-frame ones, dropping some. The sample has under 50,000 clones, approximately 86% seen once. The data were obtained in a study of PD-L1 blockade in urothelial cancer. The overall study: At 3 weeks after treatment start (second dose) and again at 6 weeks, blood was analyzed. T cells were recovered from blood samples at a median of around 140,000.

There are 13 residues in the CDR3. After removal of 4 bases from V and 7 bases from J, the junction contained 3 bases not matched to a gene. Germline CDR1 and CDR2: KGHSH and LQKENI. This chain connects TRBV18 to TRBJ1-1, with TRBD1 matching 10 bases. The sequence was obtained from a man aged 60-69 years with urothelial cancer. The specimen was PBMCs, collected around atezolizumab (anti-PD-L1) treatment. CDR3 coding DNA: TGTGCCAGCTCACTCGGACAGGGGGATGAAGCTTTCTTT. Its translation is CASSLGQGDEAFF.